The 29 T cell receptor beta chains below come from one sample, sequenced in a study of blood T cell repertoires in COVID-19. Assay used: immunoSEQ multiplex PCR; TCRdb lists only in-frame clones, some missing. The sample holds more than 150,000 clones, 75% to 85% seen once. Sample: peripheral blood. These receptors were taken from a woman aged 80 or older with COVID-19, enrolled during active disease.

The chain couples TRBV7-8 to TRBJ1-1, with D possibly being TRBD1 (5 bases). This CDR3 region has 16 residues. The germline gives CDR1 SGHVS, CDR2 FQNEAQ. The V gene lost 5 bases and the J gene lost 3 bases, with 19 bases spanning the gap. CDR3 amino acids: CASSPRLRERDTEAFF. CDR3 DNA sequence: TGTGCCAGCAGCCCCCGCCTCAGGGAACGGGACACTGAAGCTTTCTTT.

This clone appeared a few times. The genes are TRBV6-2 or TRBV6-3 and TRBJ2-7; 7 bases match TRBD2. J was trimmed by 5 bases and V by 2 bases; bases with no gene match: 12. The V gene's germline CDR1 is MNHEY and CDR2 SVGEGT. This CDR3 has 16 amino acids. CDR3 protein: CASSYRIPSGAHEQYF. The DNA of the CDR3 is TGTGCCAGCAGTTACAGGATTCCCAGCGGGGCTCACGAGCAGTACTTC.

The chain joins TRBV6-5 to TRBJ2-7, with D possibly being TRBD1 (5 bases). Germline lookup yields CDR1 MNHEY and CDR2 SVGAGI. CDR3 size: 13 residues. V was trimmed by 6 bases and J by 2 bases, leaving 11 bases between them. This CDR3 is CASRETATYEQYF. DNA for the CDR3: TGTGCCAGCAGAGAGACAGCTACCTACGAGCAGTACTTC.

This clone was detected only once. The chain is built from TRBV11-3 and TRBJ2-2; D possibly corresponds to TRBD2 (7 bases). Germline CDR1 SGHNT, CDR2 YENEEA. V lost 0 bases, J lost 6 bases, and 11 bases lay in between. The CDR3 is 15 residues long. CDR3 protein: CASSLEAGAAGELFF. CDR3 in DNA: TGTGCCAGCAGCTTAGAGGCGGGGGCCGCCGGGGAGCTGTTTTTT. The full variable domain, completed using reference TRBV11-3 and TRBJ2-2, is EAGVVQSPRYKIIEKKQPVAFWCNPISGHNTLYWYLQNLGQGPELLIRYENEEAVDDSQLPKDRFSAERLKGVDSTLKIQPAELGDSAVYLCASSLEAGAAGELFFGEGSRLTVL.

J is TRBJ1-5 and V is TRBV18; D may be TRBD1 (6 bases). The V end was cut by 1 base, the J end by 5 bases, with 9 bases between. Germline CDR1 reads KGHSH; CDR2 reads LQKENI. The CDR3 covers 14 residues. The CDR3 bases are TGTGCCAGCTCACCACGACAGGACGATCAGCCCCAGCATTTT. Its translation is CASSPRQDDQPQHF.

V and J are TRBV6-5 and TRBJ1-6; TRBD1 matches at 7 bases. V lost 10 bases to trimming and J lost 2 bases; unmatched junction nucleotides: 5. The germline V gene encodes CDR1 MNHEY and CDR2 SVGAGI. This CDR3 spans 14 amino acids. The CDR3 DNA is TGTGCCACCCGGACAGGAACCTATAATTCACCCCTCCACTTT. Translated: CATRTGTYNSPLHF.

The chain uses TRBV14 and TRBJ1-6, with D perhaps TRBD1 (6 bases). Germline V gene lookup returns CDR1 SGHDN and CDR2 FVKESK. V shed 3 bases and J shed 9 bases, with 18 bases lying between them. This CDR3 has 16 amino acids. The CDR3 DNA follows: TGTGCCAGCAGCCATCCCGTGGGGGGGGGCGGTTCACCCCTCCACTTT. Its protein is CASSHPVGGGGSPLHF.

The chain joins TRBV5-1 to TRBJ2-5; 11 bases match TRBD2. Germline trimming cut 0 bases from V and 0 bases from J; bases unmatched to any gene: 10. The length of the CDR3 is 19 residues. The germline V gene has CDR1 SGHRS and CDR2 YFSETQ. The CDR3 coding sequence is TGCGCCAGCAGCTTGGCCCGGACTAGCGGGCCAGGGTACCAAGAGACCCAGTACTTC. Its translation: CASSLARTSGPGYQETQYF.

V and J are TRBV15 and TRBJ1-4, with 9 bases that match TRBD1. Losses at the gene ends were 3 bases for V and 8 bases for J; bases not matched to a gene: 4. CDR3 length: 14 amino acids. The germline V gene has CDR1 LNHNV and CDR2 YYDKDF (reference sequence). The CDR3: CATSSGTGNEKLFF. The CDR3 DNA reads TGTGCCACCAGCAGTGGGACAGGGAACGAAAAACTGTTTTTT.

The chain recombines TRBV28 with TRBJ2-4; a possible D gene is TRBD2 (7 bases). The CDR3 contains 16 residues. Germline values: CDR1 MDHEN, CDR2 SYDVKM. The V and J ends lost 5 bases and 1 base respectively, with 15 bases between them. CDR3: CASSTRGAAAKNIQYF. The DNA of the CDR3 is TGTGCCAGCAGTACCCGGGGGGCCGCCGCCAAAAACATTCAGTACTTC.

The chain has TRBV12-5 and TRBJ1-2; the D is unclear. Trimming pared 6 bases from V and 4 bases from J, leaving 9 bases between. This CDR3 has 12 residues. Germline CDR1 LGHNT, CDR2 FRNRAP. CDR3 sequence: CASGLDFYGYTF. The DNA of the CDR3 is TGTGCTAGTGGCCTAGACTTCTATGGCTACACCTTC.

The CDR3 here is CASSVASLLRELFF. DNA of the CDR3: TGTGCCAGCAGTGTGGCTAGCTTGTTACGGGAGCTGTTTTTT. J is TRBJ2-2 and V is TRBV2, with D possibly TRBD2 on 5 matching bases. The V gene's germline CDR1 is SNHLY and CDR2 FYNNEI. V was trimmed by 4 bases and J by 9 bases, leaving 15 bases between them. The CDR3 is 14 amino acids.

The chain combines TRBV5-6 with TRBJ2-1, with 10 bases fitting TRBD2. CDR3 length: 15 residues. Germline lookup yields CDR1 SGHDT and CDR2 YYEEEE. V dropped 0 bases and J dropped 8; count of bases not matched to a gene: 5. CDR3 sequence (DNA): TGTGCCAGCAGCTTGGTAGTAGCGGGGGGAGATGAGCAGTTCTTC. Translating gives CASSLVVAGGDEQFF.

The chain links TRBV19 to TRBJ1-3; no reliable D call. The CDR3 sequence is 15 residues long. CDR1 is LNHDA and CDR2 is SQIVND in the germline V gene (reference sequence). V was clipped by 4 bases and J by 0 bases, with 10 bases between them. The CDR3 DNA sequence: TGTGCCAGTAGTAAAACAGCAAACTCTGGAAACACCATATATTTT. It codes for CASSKTANSGNTIYF.

The chain combines TRBV7-9 with TRBJ1-4; 8 bases match TRBD1. V shed 0 bases and J 7 bases; nucleotides not matched to a gene: 4. Germline CDR1 and CDR2: SEHNR and FQNEAQ (reference sequence). CDR3 size: 15 residues. CDR3 amino acids: CASSLAAGGLEKLFF. CDR3 coding DNA: TGTGCCAGCAGCTTAGCGGCAGGGGGCCTTGAAAAACTGTTTTTT.

In its sample, this clone was seen once. V and J are TRBV6-6 and TRBJ1-5; 10 nucleotides agree with TRBD1. The CDR3 runs to 16 residues. CDR1 and CDR2 from the germline V gene are MNHNY and SVGAGI (reference sequence). With V trimmed by 2 bases and J by 4 bases, 5 bases remained unmatched. CDR3 bases: TGTGCCAGCAGTTACGGGGACAGGGGTCGTAATCAGCCCCAGCATTTT. It translates to CASSYGDRGRNQPQHF.

The CDR3 loop reads CASRRQGAEGANVLTF. In DNA, the CDR3 is TGTGCCAGTAGACGACAGGGGGCGGAGGGGGCCAACGTCCTGACTTTC. The chain carries TRBV19 and TRBJ2-6, with TRBD1 identical over 10 bases. Losses at the gene ends were 6 bases for V and 4 bases for J; bases not matched to a gene: 6. This CDR3 has 16 residues. The germline gives CDR1 LNHDA, CDR2 SQIVND (reference sequence).

The rearrangement joins TRBV2 to TRBJ1-1; the match to TRBD1 covers 7 bases. Germline V gene lookup returns CDR1 SNHLY and CDR2 FYNNEI. V lost 1 base, J lost 1 base, and 6 bases stayed unmatched. CDR3 length equals 16 residues. The CDR3 protein is CASSEEVEGANTEAFF. The CDR3 nucleotides read TGTGCCAGCAGTGAAGAGGTAGAGGGGGCGAACACTGAAGCTTTCTTT.

V is TRBV4-3 and J is TRBJ1-6, with 9 bases that match TRBD1. The germline V gene has CDR1 LGHNA and CDR2 YSLEER. V was clipped by 4 bases and J by 8 bases; unmatched bases: 6. The CDR3 is made up of 15 amino acids. The CDR3 spells CASSRSWTGDSPLHF. In DNA, the CDR3 is TGCGCCAGCAGCCGCTCGTGGACAGGGGATTCACCCCTCCACTTT.

The CDR3 region is CASRLALAIDNEQFF. The CDR3, as DNA: TGTGCCAGCAGATTAGCCCTTGCCATAGACAATGAGCAGTTCTTC. V gene TRBV6-5 combines with J gene TRBJ2-1; no clear D. Germline CDR1 reads MNHEY; CDR2 reads SVGAGI. This CDR3 has 15 amino acids. V shed 6 bases and J shed 5 bases, with 17 bases lying between them.

This CDR3 is CASSADREIQPQHF. CDR3 DNA: TGTGCCAGTAGTGCCGACAGGGAAATTCAGCCCCAGCATTTT. The chain has TRBV19 and TRBJ1-5, with 7 bases identical to TRBD1. With 5 bases clipped from V and 6 bases from J, the junction kept 7 bases outside the gene matches. The germline gives CDR1 LNHDA, CDR2 SQIVND (reference sequence). The CDR3 has 14 amino acids.

The chain joins TRBV3-1 (or the pseudogene TRBV3-2) to TRBJ1-4; no clear D. Germline V gene data show CDR1 as LGHDT and CDR2 as YNNKEL (reference sequence). CDR3 length equals 16 residues. V was trimmed by 0 bases and J by 5 bases, leaving 13 bases between them. CDR3 nucleotides: TGTGCCAGCAGCCAAGATACCCGGGAGGCGAATGAAAAACTGTTTTTT. Translation: CASSQDTREANEKLFF.

The chain combines TRBV18 with TRBJ1-2, with TRBD1 matching 9 bases. The junction had 7 bases not matched to a gene; V was cut back by 2 bases and J by 6 bases. CDR1 KGHSH and CDR2 LQKENI come from the germline V gene. There are 15 residues in the CDR3. This CDR3 reads CASSPNRGLRDGYTF. The CDR3 nucleotides read TGTGCCAGCTCACCAAACAGGGGGCTACGCGATGGCTACACCTTC.

This clone was picked up one time. J is TRBJ1-2 and V is TRBV19; TRBD1 matches 7 bases. V shed 3 bases, J shed 2 bases, and the junction held 12 bases outside the gene matches. The CDR3 is 17 residues long. Per germline, CDR1 LNHDA and CDR2 SQIVND (reference sequence). CDR3 amino acids: CASSMGQGDWWNYGYTF. In nucleotides, the CDR3 is TGTGCCAGTAGTATGGGGCAGGGGGATTGGTGGAACTATGGCTACACCTTC.

The chain is built from TRBV2 and TRBJ1-5; TRBD1 might be the D (6 bases). The CDR3 spans 15 residues. V was cut by 4 bases and J by 3 bases, with 13 bases left in between. Germline V gene sequence: CDR1 SNHLY, CDR2 FYNNEI. The CDR3 spells CASSGQVEINQPQHF. Here the CDR3 DNA reads TGTGCCAGCAGTGGACAGGTGGAGATCAATCAGCCCCAGCATTTT.

J is TRBJ2-7 and V is TRBV19, with 9 bases matching TRBD1. The CDR3 sequence is 16 residues long. Germline CDR1 is LNHDA and CDR2 is SQIVND (reference sequence). V dropped 5 bases and J dropped 2; count of bases not matched to a gene: 10. CDR3 nucleotides: TGTGCCAGTAGTGACCGGGACAGGGATTCCCCCTACGAGCAGTACTTC. Translation gives CASSDRDRDSPYEQYF.

This chain connects TRBV10-3 to TRBJ1-1; no clear D gene. Germline-derived CDR1 and CDR2 are ENHRY and SYGVKD. Trimming left V 9 bases short and J 4 bases short, with 9 bases between. The CDR3 is 11 amino acids. CDR3 protein: CAIGPITEAFF. In DNA, the CDR3 is TGTGCCATTGGGCCTATCACTGAAGCTTTCTTT.

The chain has TRBV9 and TRBJ1-2; possibly TRBD1 for D (6 bases). The ends were cut back, 0 bases at V and 6 bases at J, with 21 bases in the middle. CDR3 length equals 17 residues. CDR1 and CDR2 from the germline V gene are SGDLS and YYNGEE. In nucleotides, the CDR3 is TGTGCCAGCAGCGTAGGGTTGGTCAGGGGCGGTCCAAATGGCTACACCTTC. Translated: CASSVGLVRGGPNGYTF.

This clone turned up a few times. The chain combines TRBV5-1 with TRBJ2-7, with D maybe TRBD2 (7 bases). Trimming cost V 4 bases and J 4 bases, with 18 bases left between them. The CDR3 runs 15 residues. Germline values: CDR1 SGHRS, CDR2 YFSETQ. The CDR3 DNA sequence: TGCGCCAGCAGCCCATGGGAGGGGGGAAGATACGAGCAGTACTTC. Protein product: CASSPWEGGRYEQYF.